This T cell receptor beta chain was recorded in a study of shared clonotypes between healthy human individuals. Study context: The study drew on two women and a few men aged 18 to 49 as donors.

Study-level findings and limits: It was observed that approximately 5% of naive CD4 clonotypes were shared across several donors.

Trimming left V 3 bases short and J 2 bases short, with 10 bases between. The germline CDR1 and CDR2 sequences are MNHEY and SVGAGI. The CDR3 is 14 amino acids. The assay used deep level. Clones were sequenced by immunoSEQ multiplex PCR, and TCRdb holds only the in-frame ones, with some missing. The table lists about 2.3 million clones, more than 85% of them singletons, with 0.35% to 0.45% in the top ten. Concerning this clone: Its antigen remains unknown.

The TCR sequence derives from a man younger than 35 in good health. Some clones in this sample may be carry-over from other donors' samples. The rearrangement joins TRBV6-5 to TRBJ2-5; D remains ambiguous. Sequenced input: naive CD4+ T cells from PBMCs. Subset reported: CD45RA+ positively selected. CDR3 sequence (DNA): TGTGCCAGCAGTTATGTCGGAACTCAAGAGACCCAGTACTTC. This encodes CASSYVGTQETQYF.